What follows are 17 T cell receptor beta chains derived from one specimen sequenced in a study of blood T cells in healthy people across ages. Sample-barcoded 5' priming and a J-beta primer mix drove a second PCR of roughly 7 to 11 cycles. TCRdb fed the 5' RACE reads into MiXCR, producing one record per CDR3 protein. The sample holds approximately 730,000 distinct CDR3 sequences, approximately 43% seen once. The specimen was blood. The receptors originated from a woman in her sixties or seventies in good health.

The chain joins TRBV4-1 to TRBJ2-4; a weak D match, TRBD1 (6 bases). Matching the DNA end better, TRBJ2-7 makes the J call doubtful. This CDR3 region has 14 residues. Germline CDR1 is MGHRA and CDR2 is YSYEKL. The DNA for the CDR3 is TGCGCCAGCAGCCAAGACCCCGACAGGTACGAGCAGTACTTC. Amino acids: CASSQDPDRYEQYF.

There are a few counts of this clonotype. The chain employs TRBV6-1 and TRBJ2-5, with D unclear. This CDR3 contains 14 residues. CDR1 and CDR2 (germline): MNHNS, SASEGT. V was cut by 0 bases and J by 7 bases, with 12 bases left in between. The CDR3 nucleotides read TGTGCCAGCAGTGAAGCAGCGACTCGGAGGACCCAGTACTTC. Its protein is CASSEAATRRTQYF.

This clonotype was recorded a few times. The chain has TRBV5-6 and TRBJ1-1, with unresolved D. Germline V lookup: CDR1 SGHDT, CDR2 YYEEEE. Trimming pared 4 bases from V and 9 bases from J, leaving 13 bases between. CDR3 length: 12 amino acids. In DNA form, the CDR3 reads TGTGCCAGCAGCCGGGATGCGGGGAAAGCTTTCTTT. It yields the protein CASSRDAGKAFF.

This clonotype was found many times. This chain connects TRBV29-1 to TRBJ2-3, with 7 bases identical to TRBD1. The V gene's germline CDR1 is SQVTM and CDR2 ANQGSEA. J gave up 1 base and V 7 bases, and 5 bases lay outside the gene matches. The CDR3 runs to 13 residues. The DNA of the CDR3 is TGCAGCGGGAACAGGGGTCGCACAGATACGCAGTATTTT. Its translation: CSGNRGRTDTQYF.

The chain links TRBV2 to TRBJ2-7; 8 bases match TRBD2. Per germline, CDR1 SNHLY and CDR2 FYNNEI. V trimming: 7 bases; J trimming: 1 base; junction bases outside the gene matches: 9. The CDR3 extends over 15 amino acids. The CDR3 DNA sequence: TGTGCCAGCACCCTTGTAACTAGCGGATCCTACGAGCAGTACTTC. Its protein product is CASTLVTSGSYEQYF.

In this sample, this clonotype turned up a few times. V is TRBV7-3 and J is TRBJ2-1; 8 nucleotides line up with TRBD2. V lost 5 bases, J lost 2 bases, and 5 bases stayed unmatched. CDR3 length: 15 amino acids. Germline loops: CDR1 SGHTA, CDR2 FQGTGA. The CDR3 coding sequence is TGTGCCAGCAGCGGTCAACTAGCGGCCTACAATGAGCAGTTCTTC. Its translation: CASSGQLAAYNEQFF. The whole variable domain, remainder taken from reference TRBV7-3 and TRBJ2-1, is GAGVSQTPSNKVTEKGKYVELRCDPISGHTALYWYRQSLGQGPEFLIYFQGTGAADDSGLPNDRFFAVRPEGSVSTLKIQRTERGDSAVYLCASSGQLAAYNEQFFGPGTRLTVL.

The chain is built from TRBV5-1 and TRBJ2-2; no definite D call. V was shortened by 5 bases and J by 4 bases, with 15 bases between the two germline ends. The CDR3 extends over 15 amino acids. Germline assignment: CDR1 SGHRS and CDR2 YFSETQ. The CDR3 spells CASSPGGGGTGELFF. The CDR3, as DNA: TGCGCCAGCAGTCCGGGTGGCGGCGGCACCGGGGAGCTGTTTTTT.

Only a few counts were recorded for this clonotype. V usage is TRBV2 and J usage is TRBJ2-7; TRBD2 aligns across 8 bases. The CDR3 totals 13 residues. The germline V gene has CDR1 SNHLY and CDR2 FYNNEI. The V segment lost 7 bases and the J segment 0 bases; nucleotides outside the gene matches: 2. Here the CDR3 DNA reads TGTGCCAGCATCAGCGGGGGCTCCTACGAGCAGTACTTC. This gives the protein CASISGGSYEQYF.

Concerning this clonotype itself: One end of the junction does not line up with germline, which may come from a read error. The rearrangement uses TRBV20-1 and TRBJ2-1; 8 nucleotides line up with TRBD1. The CDR3 is 12 amino acids. Looked up from germline, CDR1 is DFQATT and CDR2 is SNEGSKA (reference sequence). The CDR3 is CSASPGGNDQFF. The DNA of the CDR3 is TGCAGTGCTTCCCCAGGGGGCAATGATCAGTTCTTC.

This clonotype was observed a few times. The chain combines TRBV3-1 with TRBJ2-5; D tentatively fits TRBD1 or TRBD2 (5 bases each). Germline V gene data show CDR1 as LGHDT and CDR2 as YNNKEL (reference sequence). The CDR3 extends over 14 amino acids. Trimming removed 0 bases at V and 5 bases at J, with 10 bases between. CDR3 in amino acids: CASSQDKWGETQYF. CDR3 DNA sequence: TGTGCCAGCAGCCAAGACAAGTGGGGGGAGACCCAGTACTTC.

This clonotype turned up a few times. The chain joins TRBV20-1 to TRBJ1-5, with 9 bases fitting TRBD1. The CDR3 covers 15 residues. Germline V CDR1 and CDR2: DFQATT, SNEGSKA (reference sequence). Trimming cost V 4 bases and J 2 bases; bases outside gene matches: 6. CDR3 loop: CSAIQGAGGNQPQHF. The CDR3 bases are TGCAGTGCTATACAGGGGGCCGGGGGCAATCAGCCCCAGCATTTT.

This clonotype was picked up a small number of times. The V and J genes are TRBV6-2 or TRBV6-3 and TRBJ1-5; D call uncertain. V was clipped by 6 bases and J by 3 bases, with 15 bases between them. Germline-derived CDR1 and CDR2 are MNHEY and SVGEGT. The CDR3 runs 15 residues. This chain's CDR3 is CASSPIRVHNQPQHF. CDR3 DNA sequence: TGTGCCAGCAGCCCTATACGGGTCCACAATCAGCCCCAGCATTTT.

The chain couples TRBV7-2 to TRBJ1-2; 8 nucleotides align to TRBD1. The germline CDR1 and CDR2 sequences are SGHTA and FQGNSA. The V and J ends lost 0 bases and 4 bases, in that order; junction bases with no gene match: 4. This CDR3 has 15 amino acids. The CDR3 protein is CASSLASGQGYGYTF. For the CDR3, the DNA is TGTGCCAGCAGCTTAGCCAGTGGACAGGGCTATGGCTACACCTTC.

The chain carries TRBV12-5 and TRBJ2-3; TRBD2 agrees at 9 bases. V shed 0 bases, J shed 2 bases, and the junction held 3 bases outside the gene matches. Germline V lookup: CDR1 LGHNT, CDR2 FRNRAP. The CDR3 covers 16 residues. The CDR3 DNA reads as TGTGCTAGTGGTTTGGTTAGCGGGGGAACCACAGATACGCAGTATTTT. As protein: CASGLVSGGTTDTQYF.

The chain couples TRBV7-8 to TRBJ1-5; D is uncertain. CDR3 length: 15 amino acids. The V gene lost 1 base and the J gene lost 1 base, with 8 bases spanning the gap. The germline V gene has CDR1 SGHVS and CDR2 FQNEAQ. The CDR3 spells CASSLGRASNQPQHF. The CDR3 bases are TGTGCCAGCAGCTTAGGTAGGGCAAGCAATCAGCCCCAGCATTTT.

This chain joins TRBV20-1 and TRBJ2-5; 8 nucleotides agree with TRBD2. V was clipped by 1 base and J by 11 bases; unmatched bases: 12. The CDR3 spans 14 residues. Germline V gene sequence: CDR1 DFQATT, CDR2 SNEGSKA (reference sequence). The CDR3 region has the DNA TGCAGTGCTAGAGTGGCGGGAGGACGGAGGGAGCAGTACTTC. This gives the protein CSARVAGGRREQYF.

This rearrangement joins TRBV7-6 to TRBJ1-4, with no clear D. Between the trimmed V and J ends, which lost 4 bases and 0 bases, there was a span of 21 bases. This CDR3 contains 19 residues. The germline V gene encodes CDR1 SGHVS and CDR2 FNYEAQ. CDR3 in DNA: TGTGCCAGCAGCTACACGATGACAAGGGAAATTGCAACTAATGAAAAACTGTTTTTT. Translated, it gives CASSYTMTREIATNEKLFF.